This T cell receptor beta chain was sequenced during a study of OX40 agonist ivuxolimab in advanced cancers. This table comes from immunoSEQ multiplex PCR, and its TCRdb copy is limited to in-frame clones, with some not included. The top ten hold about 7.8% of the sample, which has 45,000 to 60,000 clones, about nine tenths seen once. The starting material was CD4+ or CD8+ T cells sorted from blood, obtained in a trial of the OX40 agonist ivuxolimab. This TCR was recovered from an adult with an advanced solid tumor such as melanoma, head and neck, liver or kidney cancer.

The CDR3 coding sequence is TGTGCCAGCAGCGGCGAAGGGGGAGGGGAAAAACTGTTTTTT. Translation: CASSGEGGGEKLFF. The chain uses TRBV7-9 and TRBJ1-4; a weak D match, TRBD1 (6 bases). This CDR3 comprises 14 residues. The V gene lost 5 bases and the J gene lost 8 bases, with 15 bases spanning the gap. CDR1 SEHNR and CDR2 FQNEAQ come from the germline V gene (reference sequence).